Shown below are 23 T cell receptor beta chains from a single sample sequenced in a study of T-cell reconstitution after alpha-beta-depleted transplantation in children. As it was prepared, the TCRbeta library received unique molecular identifiers. TCRdb ran MiXCR on the PCR reads and lists one entry per CDR3 protein. The sample has hundreds of thousands of distinct CDR3 sequences; around 15% are singletons. Material: PBMCs, mostly from graft donor cells, obtained 360 days after TCRalphabeta/CD19-depleted stem cell transplant. All receptors derive from a boy under three years old who had a stem cell transplant for Wiskott-Aldrich syndrome, so the T cells may come from the graft donor.

The CDR3 sequence: CASRNSGTGGFGANVLTF. Written as DNA, the CDR3 is TGCGCCAGCCGAAACTCCGGGACAGGGGGCTTTGGGGCCAACGTCCTGACTTTC. The chain combines TRBV5-1 with TRBJ2-6; TRBD1 agrees at 12 bases. V shed 7 bases and J 3 bases; nucleotides not matched to a gene: 11. CDR1 is SGHRS and CDR2 is YFSETQ in the germline V gene. This CDR3 comprises 18 residues.

This clonotype was seen a handful of times. The rearrangement links TRBV11-2 to TRBJ1-5, with 9 bases matching TRBD1. With V trimmed by 5 bases and J by 5 bases, 1 base remained unmatched. The CDR3 runs 13 residues. Germline CDR1 SGHAT, CDR2 FQNNGV. CDR3 amino acids: CASSTGGYQPQHF. The CDR3 DNA reads TGTGCCAGCAGCACAGGGGGCTATCAGCCCCAGCATTTT.

This clonotype was counted a few times. The chain recombines TRBV5-1 with TRBJ1-1; TRBD1 aligns across 7 bases. Germline loops: CDR1 SGHRS, CDR2 YFSETQ. CDR3 length: 14 amino acids. V lost 6 bases and J lost 5; bases outside the gene matches: 10. DNA of the CDR3: TGCGCCAGCAACCCAGGGGGTCGAGGGACTGAAGCTTTCTTT. Encoded protein: CASNPGGRGTEAFF.

V is TRBV5-5 and J is TRBJ2-2; no firm D call. The ends were cut back, 4 bases at V and 9 bases at J, with 16 bases in the middle. CDR1 is SGHKS and CDR2 is YYEKEE in the germline V gene (reference sequence). This CDR3 is 14 amino acids long. Written as DNA, the CDR3 is TGTGCCAGCAGCCCTGAGATAGGCAGCTGGGAGCTGTTTTTT. Amino acids: CASSPEIGSWELFF. Looking up the rest from reference TRBV5-5 and TRBJ2-2 gives the full variable domain: DAGVTQSPTHLIKTRGQQVTLRCSPISGHKSVSWYQQVLGQGPQFIFQYYEKEERGRGNFPDRFSARQFPNYSSELNVNALLLGDSALYLCASSPEIGSWELFFGEGSRLTVL.

This rearrangement joins TRBV5-6 to TRBJ2-5, with D maybe TRBD1 (5 bases). Germline-derived CDR1 and CDR2 are SGHDT and YYEEEE. The V and J ends lost 5 bases and 11 bases respectively, with 16 bases between them. The CDR3 sequence is 12 residues long. CDR3 coding DNA: TGTGCCAGCAGTCCTGGGGCCAGTCAACAGTACTTC. Protein: CASSPGASQQYF.

This clonotype was counted only a few times. CDR3 bases: TGTGCCAGCAGTAGACACCTTGACTCCACTCTAGAAGCTTTCTTT. This sequence encodes CASSRHLDSTLEAFF. The gene calls are TRBV6-1 and TRBJ1-1, with unresolved D. Germline loops: CDR1 MNHNS, CDR2 SASEGT. With 5 bases removed from V and 8 bases from J, the gap between germline ends came to 21 bases. This CDR3 region has 15 residues.

The chain joins TRBV5-6 to TRBJ1-1; 7 bases are a match to TRBD1. The junction had 7 bases not matched to a gene; V was cut back by 4 bases and J by 1 base. This CDR3 is built from 15 residues. Germline CDR1 and CDR2: SGHDT and YYEEEE. CDR3 coding DNA: TGTGCCAGCAGCAGGCTGGACAGGCCGAACACTGAAGCTTTCTTT. It translates to CASSRLDRPNTEAFF.

This clonotype has a count of ten or more. The rearrangement joins TRBV27 to TRBJ1-1, with TRBD1 matching 7 bases. This CDR3 contains 14 residues. In germline, CDR1 is MNHEY, CDR2 SMNVEV (reference sequence). Trimming at V came to 1 base and at J to 2 bases, leaving 1 base not matched to a gene. CDR3 sequence: CASSLYRGNTEAFF. Here the CDR3 DNA reads TGTGCCAGCAGTTTATACAGGGGAAACACTGAAGCTTTCTTT.

The CDR3 sequence: CASSLMGPGFTGELFF. CDR3 DNA sequence: TGTGCCAGCAGTTTAATGGGGCCTGGGTTCACCGGGGAGCTGTTTTTT. The chain employs TRBV12-3 or TRBV12-4 and TRBJ2-2, with D maybe TRBD1 (5 bases). This CDR3 has 16 amino acids. V shed 2 bases and J shed 4 bases, with 14 bases lying between them.

This clonotype has just a few counts. The chain carries TRBV28 and TRBJ2-5; no clear D gene. Trimming shortened V by 5 bases and J by 4 bases, and 8 bases separated the two germline ends. This CDR3 is built from 12 residues. Germline CDR1 and CDR2: MDHEN and SYDVKM. For the CDR3, the DNA is TGTGCCAGCAGTCGCCAAAGAGAGACCCAGTACTTC. Protein sequence: CASSRQRETQYF.

This clonotype appeared many times. The rearrangement links TRBV10-3 to TRBJ2-7; tentative D call: TRBD2 (5 bases). V was trimmed by 1 base and J by 4 bases, leaving 11 bases between them. The CDR3 has 14 amino acids. In germline, CDR1 is ENHRY, CDR2 SYGVKD. The CDR3 DNA reads as TGTGCCATCAGTGAGTTGGGCGGGCCTTACGAGCAGTACTTC. Amino acid sequence: CAISELGGPYEQYF.

This clonotype was counted only a few times. V usage is TRBV11-2 and J usage is TRBJ2-7, with 12 bases that match TRBD2. The CDR3 consists of 17 residues. In germline, CDR1 is SGHAT, CDR2 FQNNGV. Trimming removed 3 bases from V and 0 bases from J; junction bases left unmatched: 6. In nucleotides, the CDR3 is TGTGCCAGCAGCTTGGCTAGCGGGGGGGGGAGCTCCTACGAGCAGTACTTC. Its protein product is CASSLASGGGSSYEQYF.

In its sample, this clonotype was seen a few times. V and J are TRBV25-1 and TRBJ2-7; 8 bases fit TRBD2. This CDR3 is built from 14 residues. Germline CDR1 reads MGHDK; CDR2 reads SYGVNS. J lost 4 bases, V lost 6 bases, and 8 bases had no gene match. CDR3 sequence (DNA): TGTGCCAGCAGCGGAGCGGGAGTATCATACGAGCAGTACTTC. This gives the protein CASSGAGVSYEQYF.

This clonotype was seen a few times. The J gene is TRBJ1-1, the V gene TRBV12-3 or TRBV12-4, with D unresolved. Trimming removed 6 bases from V and 3 bases from J, with 11 bases in between. CDR3 size: 13 residues. CDR3 nucleotide sequence: TGTGCCAGCAGCCTTCAGAGGGACACTGAAGCTTTCTTT. This encodes CASSLQRDTEAFF.

This clonotype was seen a few times. V gene TRBV20-1 combines with J gene TRBJ1-2; tentatively, D is TRBD1 (5 bases). The V gene lost 4 bases and the J gene lost 2 bases, with 8 bases spanning the gap. The V gene's germline CDR1 is DFQATT and CDR2 SNEGSKA (reference sequence). This CDR3 has 12 amino acids. The CDR3 is CSATGQNYGYTF. The CDR3, as DNA: TGCAGTGCTACCGGACAAAACTATGGCTACACCTTC.

This clonotype turned up a few times. This rearrangement joins TRBV20-1 to TRBJ1-1; maybe TRBD1 (6 bases). CDR1 and CDR2 from the germline V gene are DFQATT and SNEGSKA (reference sequence). This CDR3 comprises 16 residues. Trimming took off 1 base at V and 0 bases at J, with 15 bases between the two ends. CDR3 amino acids: CSARALRGQVNTEAFF. CDR3 DNA sequence: TGCAGTGCTAGAGCCCTGAGGGGACAAGTGAACACTGAAGCTTTCTTT.

In this sample, this clonotype turned up a few times. This sequence joins TRBV2 and TRBJ2-1; a weak D match, TRBD2 (6 bases). CDR1 and CDR2 from the germline V gene are SNHLY and FYNNEI. CDR3 length: 14 residues. V gave up 2 bases and J gave up 10 bases, with 15 bases separating them. The CDR3 DNA reads as TGTGCCAGCAGTGAATTTGGCGGGAAGGGGGAGCAGTTCTTC. It translates to CASSEFGGKGEQFF.

This clonotype was observed a few times. The V call is TRBV24-1, the J call TRBJ2-4; a possible D gene is TRBD1 (6 bases). V gave up 3 bases and J gave up 8 bases, with 13 bases separating them. Germline CDR1 reads KGHDR; CDR2 reads SFDVKD. This CDR3 has 14 residues. The CDR3 sequence: CATSDPRQVHIQYF. The CDR3 DNA sequence: TGTGCCACCAGTGATCCGCGACAGGTACACATTCAGTACTTC.

The table lists this clonotype with many counts. This sequence joins TRBV5-8 and TRBJ2-3; no firm D call. The CDR3 covers 15 residues. Germline CDR1 reads SGHTS; CDR2 reads YDEGEE. The V end was cut by 0 bases, the J end by 6 bases, with 14 bases between. The CDR3 spells CASSLGGGPWDTQYF. The CDR3 nucleotides read TGTGCCAGCAGCTTGGGCGGCGGTCCTTGGGATACGCAGTATTTT.

In its sample, this clonotype was seen a few times. The chain couples TRBV4-1 to TRBJ2-3; TRBD1 matches 10 bases. CDR3 length equals 17 residues. The ends lost 3 bases at V and 2 bases at J; junction bases unmatched: 8. The germline CDR1 and CDR2 sequences are MGHRA and YSYEKL. CDR3 coding DNA: TGCGCCAGCAGCCATACACGGACAGGGGGAATCACAGATACGCAGTATTTT. This gives the protein CASSHTRTGGITDTQYF.

This clonotype was observed a handful of times. The rearrangement joins TRBV12-3 or TRBV12-4 to TRBJ2-1, with D hard to call. V gave up 3 bases and J gave up 3 bases, with 6 bases separating them. The CDR3 consists of 13 residues. The DNA of the CDR3 is TGTGCCAGCAGTTTCGACGGCTACAATGAGCAGTTCTTC. It yields the protein CASSFDGYNEQFF.

The J gene is TRBJ2-7, the V gene TRBV2, with D perhaps TRBD2 (7 bases). Germline V lookup: CDR1 SNHLY, CDR2 FYNNEI. The CDR3 has 14 residues. The V end was cut by 7 bases, the J end by 2 bases, with 15 bases between. CDR3 in amino acids: CASNIRGDTYEQYF. CDR3 in DNA: TGTGCCAGCAATATTCGGGGGGACACCTACGAGCAGTACTTC. The complete variable domain, with remaining parts taken from reference TRBV2 and TRBJ2-7, reads EPEVTQTPSHQVTQMGQEVILRCVPISNHLYFYWYRQILGQKVEFLVSFYNNEISEKSEIFDDQFSVERPDGSNFTLKIRSTKLEDSAMYFCASNIRGDTYEQYFGPGTRLTVT.

The chain links TRBV20-1 to TRBJ2-7; D perhaps matches TRBD1 (5 bases). Germline values: CDR1 DFQATT, CDR2 SNEGSKA (reference sequence). The CDR3 loop spans 12 amino acids. Trimming removed 6 bases at V and 3 bases at J, with 12 bases between. The CDR3 coding sequence is TGCAGTGCCATACCAGACAGCTACGAGCAGTACTTC. This encodes CSAIPDSYEQYF.